The rows below give T cell receptor beta chains drawn from one sample of a study of Ad26.COV2.S vaccination and SARS-CoV-2 variants. Profiled with immunoSEQ multiplex PCR; TCRdb holds only in-frame clones, not every one. The data contain about 390,000 clones, approximately 91% of them singletons. The sample in question was peripheral blood, obtained in a trial of Ad26.COV2.S vaccine versus placebo. These receptors originate from a person aged 18-65 years who received the Ad26.COV2.S COVID-19 vaccine or a placebo. CDR3s include the opening cysteine and the closing phenylalanine or tryptophan. A D gene is named only where the DNA matches it firmly. Clone size is not always given. Where it is, it says once, few, many or a class for expanded clones.

J gene | V gene | clone size | D gene | CDR3 DNA | CDR3 protein
TRBJ2-4 | TRBV3-1/TRBV3-2 | NA | TRBD1 | TGTGCCAGCAGCCATGGACAGGGGACCCCTGGCGTTGCCAAAAACATTCAGTACTTC | CASSHGQGTPGVAKNIQYF
TRBJ1-6 | TRBV7-8 | NA | TRBD1 | TGTGCCAGCAGCCATTGGGACAGGAAAAATTCACCCCTCCACTTT | CASSHWDRKNSPLHF
TRBJ2-7 | TRBV23-1 | NA | NA | TGCGCCAGCAGTCAATCGAAGGGGGACAAGGCCTACGAGCAGTACTTC | CASSQSKGDKAYEQYF
TRBJ1-2 | TRBV7-9 | NA | TRBD1 | TGTGCCAGCCTAGGGGGCGAGGATGGCTACACCTTC | CASLGGEDGYTF
TRBJ1-1 | TRBV27 | NA | NA | TGTGCCAGCAGAGACTCATCAGGCAAGAACACTGAAGCTTTCTTT | CASRDSSGKNTEAFF
TRBJ1-2 | TRBV27 | NA | NA | TGTGCCAGCAGTTTATCGATTGCCGCTAACTATGGCTACACCTTC | CASSLSIAANYGYTF
TRBJ2-1 | TRBV30 | NA | NA | TGTGCCTGGAGGTCTATCCAGGTTCGGGGTGGGAATGAGCAGTTCTTC | CAWRSIQVRGGNEQFF
TRBJ2-1 | TRBV7-8 | NA | TRBD1 | TGTGCCAGCAGCCTTTCGAGGGGGCAGGCGAACAATGAGCAGTTCTTC | CASSLSRGQANNEQFF
TRBJ2-3 | TRBV4-3 | NA | TRBD1 | TGCGCCAGCAGCCAAGATACCAGGGGGCGGGATACGCAGTATTTT | CASSQDTRGRDTQYF
TRBJ1-2 | TRBV5-6 | NA | NA | TGTGCCAGCAGCGACGCCCTGCAGGGTGGGTATGGCTACACCTTC | CASSDALQGGYGYTF
TRBJ2-1 | TRBV5-4 | NA | NA | TGTGCCAGCAGCTTGTCCGGCGTGCTTTACAATGAGCAGTTCTTC | CASSLSGVLYNEQFF
TRBJ1-1 | TRBV6-5 | NA | NA | TGTGCCAGCAGTTACTCGAGGAGAGGACTTGAAGCTTTCTTT | CASSYSRRGLEAFF
TRBJ1-3 | TRBV3-1/TRBV3-2 | NA | NA | TGTGCCAGCATCGGGGGTCGGGAAAGCTACACCATATATTTT | CASIGGRESYTIYF
TRBJ1-2 | TRBV6-2/TRBV6-3 | NA | TRBD1 | TGTGCCAGCAGTTTTCTGGGACAGAGCCACTATGGCTACACCTTC | CASSFLGQSHYGYTF
TRBJ1-2 | TRBV6-5 | few | TRBD1 | TGTGCCAGCAGTTACGGGACAGAAGTTTCAGGCTACACCTTC | CASSYGTEVSGYTF
TRBJ2-6 | TRBV30 | NA | NA | TGTGCCTGGGGCCGTTCGTCCCGGGCCAACGTCCTGACTTTC | CAWGRSSRANVLTF
TRBJ2-2 | TRBV7-9 | few | NA | TGTGCCAGCAGCCCCTCCCATAGAGGGGAGCTGTTTTTT | CASSPSHRGELFF
TRBJ2-7 | TRBV6-2/TRBV6-3 | NA | TRBD2 | TGTGCCAGCAGTTATCCACTAGCGGCGAGCTACGAGCAGTACTTC | CASSYPLAASYEQYF
TRBJ1-1 | TRBV5-8 | NA | NA | TGTGCCAGCAGCCTGAAGGGGTTCACTGAAGCTTTCTTT | CASSLKGFTEAFF
TRBJ2-7 | TRBV6-5 | NA | TRBD2 | TGTGCCAGCAGTTATTCCCCCCGGGGGGGCTACGAGCAGTACTTC | CASSYSPRGGYEQYF
TRBJ1-1 | TRBV5-1 | NA | NA | TGCGCCAGCAGCTTGCTCTCCCTCGGGACCATGAACACTGAAGCTTTCTTT | CASSLLSLGTMNTEAFF
TRBJ1-1 | TRBV6-4 | NA | NA | TGTGCCCCTAATGTGGGGAACACTGAAGCTTTCTTT | CAPNVGNTEAFF